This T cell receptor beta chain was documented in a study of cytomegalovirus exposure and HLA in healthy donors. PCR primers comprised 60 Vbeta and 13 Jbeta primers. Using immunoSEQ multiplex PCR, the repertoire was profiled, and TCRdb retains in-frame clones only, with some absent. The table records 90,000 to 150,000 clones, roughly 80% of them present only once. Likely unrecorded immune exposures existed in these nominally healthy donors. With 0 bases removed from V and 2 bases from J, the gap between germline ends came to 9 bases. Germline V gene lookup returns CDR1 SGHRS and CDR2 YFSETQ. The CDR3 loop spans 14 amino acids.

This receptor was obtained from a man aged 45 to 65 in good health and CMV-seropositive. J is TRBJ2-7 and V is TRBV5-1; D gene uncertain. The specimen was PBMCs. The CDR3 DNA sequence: TGCGCCAGCAGCTTGGGCCAGAATCCCTACGAGCAGTACTTC. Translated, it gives CASSLGQNPYEQYF.